This T cell receptor beta chain was obtained from a study of T cells in Graves' hyperthyroidism and ophthalmopathy. The table lists this clonotype with many counts. The CDR3 has 15 amino acids. The germline V gene has CDR1 ENHRY and CDR2 SYGVKD. V shed 6 bases, J shed 4 bases, and the junction held 9 bases outside the gene matches. TCR beta CDR3 regions were amplified from RNA. The HTBI primer set drove a first-round RT-PCR of the TCR CDR3. TCRdb used MiXCR to reprocess the multiplex PCR reads, holding one entry per CDR3 protein. The sample has approximately 600,000 distinct CDR3 sequences, over 12% seen once. Each person with ophthalmopathy scored at least 3 on the Clinical Activity Score, reached NOSPECS grade 4 or higher, and had been ill under 3 months.

The clonotype was recovered from a young woman with Graves' ophthalmopathy. The specimen sequenced was blood. The genes are TRBV10-3 and TRBJ2-1, with TRBD2 matching over 7 bases. The CDR3, as DNA: TGTGCCATCAGGGCTTCTAGCGGACCATACAATGAGCAGTTCTTC. This sequence encodes CAIRASSGPYNEQFF.